Included here is one TCR beta chain sequence, with context. Its specificity is unknown. The data are from a study of beta chain features in type 1 diabetes. At the level of the study: Age, gender, cell numbers and subset yield matched between patients and controls. Study outcomes and limitations: In all four CD4+ subsets, TCRB CDR3 length was significantly, moderately reduced in type 1 diabetes. Fewer junction insertions and more nucleotide deletions appeared in type 1 diabetes patients.

J gave up 4 bases and V 6 bases, and 10 bases lay outside the gene matches. CDR1 is MDHEN, CDR2 SYDVKM, per germline. The CDR3 has 16 residues. Sequencing targeted expressed TCRB transcripts, as all isolated RNA had been reverse transcribed. Sequencing used immunoSEQ multiplex PCR; TCRdb keeps in-frame clones, though not all of them. The sample records approximately 170,000 clones, almost 8% being singletons. The sequence was collected from a man between 18 and 35 years old with type 1 diabetes. Input material: central memory CD4+ T cells from blood. The J gene is TRBJ2-5, the V gene TRBV28, with 11 bases that match TRBD2. The CDR3 nucleotides are TGTGCCAGCAGACCCATAGCGGGAGGGCCGAGAGAGACCCAGTACTTC. Protein: CASRPIAGGPRETQYF. Looking up the rest from reference TRBV28 and TRBJ2-5 gives the full variable domain: DVKVTQSSRYLVKRTGEKVFLECVQDMDHENMFWYRQDPGLGLRLIYFSYDVKMKEKGDIPEGYSVSREKKERFSLILESASTNQTSMYLCASRPIAGGPRETQYFGPGTRLLVL.